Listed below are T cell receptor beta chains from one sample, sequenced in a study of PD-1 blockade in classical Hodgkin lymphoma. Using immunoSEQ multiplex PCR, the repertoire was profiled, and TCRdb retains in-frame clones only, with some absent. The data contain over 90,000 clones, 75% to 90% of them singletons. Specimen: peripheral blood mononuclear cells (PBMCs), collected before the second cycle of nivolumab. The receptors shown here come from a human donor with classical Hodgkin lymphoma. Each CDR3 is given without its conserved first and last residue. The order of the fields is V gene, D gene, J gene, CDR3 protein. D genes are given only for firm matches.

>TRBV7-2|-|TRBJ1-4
ASSPYFEATNEKLF
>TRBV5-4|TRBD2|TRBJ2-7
ASSKAGGLDYEQY
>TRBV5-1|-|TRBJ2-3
ASSLSPERDTQY
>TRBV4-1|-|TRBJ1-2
ASSQDRTANYGYT
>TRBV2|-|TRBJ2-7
ASSDMWERSYEQY
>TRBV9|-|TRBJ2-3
ASSPSLTSTDTQY
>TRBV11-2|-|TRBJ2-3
ASSGVGSTDTQY
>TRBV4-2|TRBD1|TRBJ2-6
ASSQGQGITISGANVLT
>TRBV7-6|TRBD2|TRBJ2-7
ASSPRASGGYEQY
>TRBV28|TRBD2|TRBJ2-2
ASTVFPGLAGGTTGELF
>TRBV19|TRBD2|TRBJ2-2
ASRGLAGGTGELF
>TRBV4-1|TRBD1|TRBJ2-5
ASSQVDRVDETQY
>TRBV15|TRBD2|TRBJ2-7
ATSRERSSGGGEQY
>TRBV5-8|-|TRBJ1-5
ASSLALLTGWNQPQH
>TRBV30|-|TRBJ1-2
AWSVSRVGYT
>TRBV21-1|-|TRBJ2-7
ASSRPGQPYEQY
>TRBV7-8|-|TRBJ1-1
ASSLTGTEAF
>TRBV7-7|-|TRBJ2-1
ASSLGGGRPNEQF
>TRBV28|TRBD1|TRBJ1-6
ASITGGGDNSPLH
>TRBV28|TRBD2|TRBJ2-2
ASSLSGSLGGELF
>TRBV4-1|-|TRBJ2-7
ASSQSVAKRIYEQY
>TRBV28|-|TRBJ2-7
ASSPPGSGSGEY
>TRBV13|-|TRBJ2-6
ASSLRTYLQSGANVLT
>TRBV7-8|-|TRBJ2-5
ASSPRYRDQETQY
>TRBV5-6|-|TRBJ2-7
ASSLAGTRNTYEQY
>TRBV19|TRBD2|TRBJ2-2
ASSPRTSGPTSNTGELF
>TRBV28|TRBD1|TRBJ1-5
ASSAPGTVNQPQH
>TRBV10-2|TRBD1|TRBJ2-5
ASSATGTVLISETQY
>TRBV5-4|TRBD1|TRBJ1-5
ASSLDDTGGDVNQPQH
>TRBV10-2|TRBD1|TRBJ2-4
ASRTGTKNIQY
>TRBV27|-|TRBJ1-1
ASSYGMNTEAF
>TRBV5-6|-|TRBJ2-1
ASSLVASRDEQF
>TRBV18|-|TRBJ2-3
ASSPPTRTDTQY
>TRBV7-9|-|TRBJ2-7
ASSLLQGGEQY
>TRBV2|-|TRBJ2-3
ASSEARDTQY
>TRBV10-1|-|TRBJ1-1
ASSTQQNTEAF
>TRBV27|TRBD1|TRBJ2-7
ASSSTGGNEQY
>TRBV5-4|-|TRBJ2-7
ASSNRDSSVYEQY
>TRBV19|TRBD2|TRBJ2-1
ASSIRGLYNEQF